This T cell receptor beta chain is drawn from a study of Tregs in tolerant kidney transplant recipients. The study, taken as a whole, reports: This study did not directly address biological reproducibility. Tolerant patients' donor-specific Tregs expanded beyond overall Tregs, suggesting antigen-driven growth.

Regarding this clone: Its antigen is unidentified. The sequence runs out 3 residues before the end of the CDR3; the remainder is reconstructed from the germline J gene.

After 6 days with irradiated graft donor PBMCs, CFSE-labeled recipient PBMCs were FACS-sorted. The V end lost 0 bases, the J end lost 5 bases, and 4 bases lay between the germline ends. CDR1 and CDR2 from the germline V gene are SGDLS and YYNGEE. The CDR3 runs 12 residues. This table comes from immunoSEQ multiplex PCR, and its TCRdb copy is limited to in-frame clones, with some not included. The sample has around 1,700 clones, and its top ten clones hold around 17%. The V gene is TRBV9, the J gene TRBJ2-3; no clear D. This receptor was obtained from a human patient who received a combined kidney and bone marrow transplant. Sample: CD4+ T cells from blood cultured with allogeneic cells, taken before the transplant. The CDR3 DNA, read in part, is TGTGCCAGCAGCGTAGCGGGAGATACG. Translated: CASSVAGDT. The complete CDR3 protein is CASSVAGDTQYF.